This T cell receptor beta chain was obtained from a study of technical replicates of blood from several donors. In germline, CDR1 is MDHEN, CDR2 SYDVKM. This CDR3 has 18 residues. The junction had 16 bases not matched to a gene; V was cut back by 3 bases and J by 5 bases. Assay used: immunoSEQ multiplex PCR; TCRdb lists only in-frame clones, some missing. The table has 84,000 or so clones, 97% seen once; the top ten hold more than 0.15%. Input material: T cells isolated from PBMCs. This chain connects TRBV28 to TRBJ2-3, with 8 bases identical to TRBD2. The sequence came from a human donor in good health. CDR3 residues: CASSFDSAPTSEIDTQYF. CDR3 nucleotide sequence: TGTGCCAGCAGTTTCGACAGCGCCCCGACTAGCGAGATAGATACGCAGTATTTT.